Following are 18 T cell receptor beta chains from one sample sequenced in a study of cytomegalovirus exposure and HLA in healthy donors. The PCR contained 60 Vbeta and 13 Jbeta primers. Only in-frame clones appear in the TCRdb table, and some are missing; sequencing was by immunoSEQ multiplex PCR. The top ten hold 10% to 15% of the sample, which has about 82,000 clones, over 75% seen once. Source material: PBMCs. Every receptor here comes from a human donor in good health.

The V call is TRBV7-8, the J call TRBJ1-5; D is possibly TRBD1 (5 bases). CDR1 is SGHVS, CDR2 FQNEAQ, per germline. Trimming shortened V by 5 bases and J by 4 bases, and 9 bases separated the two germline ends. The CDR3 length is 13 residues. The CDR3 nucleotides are TGTGCCAGCAGCCGACAGAGTAATCAGCCCCAGCATTTT. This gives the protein CASSRQSNQPQHF.

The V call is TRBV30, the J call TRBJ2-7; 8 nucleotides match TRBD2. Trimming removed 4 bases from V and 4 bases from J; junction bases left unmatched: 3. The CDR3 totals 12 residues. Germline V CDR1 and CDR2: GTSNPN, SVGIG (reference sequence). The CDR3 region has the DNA TGTGCCTGGACGGGACTAGGATACGAGCAGTACTTC. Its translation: CAWTGLGYEQYF.

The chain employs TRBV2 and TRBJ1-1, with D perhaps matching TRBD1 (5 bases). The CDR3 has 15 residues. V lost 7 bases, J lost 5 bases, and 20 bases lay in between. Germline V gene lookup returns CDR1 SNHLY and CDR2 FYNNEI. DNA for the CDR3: TGTGCCAGCAACCCTAAGGAAGGGGTTGGAACTGAAGCTTTCTTT. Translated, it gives CASNPKEGVGTEAFF.

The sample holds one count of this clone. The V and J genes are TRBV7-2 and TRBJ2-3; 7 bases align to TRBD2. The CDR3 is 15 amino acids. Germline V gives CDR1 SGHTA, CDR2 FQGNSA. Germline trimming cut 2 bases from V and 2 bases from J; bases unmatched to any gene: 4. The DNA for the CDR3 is TGTGCCAGCAGCTTATCAGGACTAGACACAGATACGCAGTATTTT. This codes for CASSLSGLDTDTQYF.

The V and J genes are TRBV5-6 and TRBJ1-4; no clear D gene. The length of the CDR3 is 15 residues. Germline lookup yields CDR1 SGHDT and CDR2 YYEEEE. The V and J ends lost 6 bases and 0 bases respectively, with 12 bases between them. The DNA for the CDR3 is TGTGCCAGCACCTTCCTGGGAGCAACTAATGAAAAACTGTTTTTT. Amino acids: CASTFLGATNEKLFF.

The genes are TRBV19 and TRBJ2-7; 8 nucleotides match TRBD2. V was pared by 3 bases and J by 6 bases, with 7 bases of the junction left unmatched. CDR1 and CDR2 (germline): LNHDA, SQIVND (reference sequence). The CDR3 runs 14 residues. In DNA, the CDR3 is TGTGCCAGTAGTATTCGCGGGGGGTGGTCCGAGCAGTACTTC. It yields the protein CASSIRGGWSEQYF.

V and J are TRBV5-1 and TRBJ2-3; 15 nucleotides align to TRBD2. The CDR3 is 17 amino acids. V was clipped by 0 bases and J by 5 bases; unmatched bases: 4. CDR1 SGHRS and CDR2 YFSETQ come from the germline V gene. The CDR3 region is CASSLGGLAGGRDTQYF. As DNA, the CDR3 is TGCGCCAGCAGCTTGGGAGGACTAGCGGGGGGGCGAGATACGCAGTATTTT.

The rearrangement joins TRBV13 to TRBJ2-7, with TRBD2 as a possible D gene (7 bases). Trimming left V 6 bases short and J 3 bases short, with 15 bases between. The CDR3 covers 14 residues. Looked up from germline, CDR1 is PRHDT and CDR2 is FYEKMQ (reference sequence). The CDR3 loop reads CASRLRGGGYEQYF. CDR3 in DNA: TGTGCCAGCAGGCTCCGAGGGGGGGGCTACGAGCAGTACTTC.

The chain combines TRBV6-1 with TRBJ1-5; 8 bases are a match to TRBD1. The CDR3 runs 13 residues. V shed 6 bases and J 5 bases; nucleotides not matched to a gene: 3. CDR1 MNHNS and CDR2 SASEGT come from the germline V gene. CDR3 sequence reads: CASSSQGDQPQHF. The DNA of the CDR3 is TGTGCCAGCAGCTCACAGGGGGATCAGCCCCAGCATTTT.

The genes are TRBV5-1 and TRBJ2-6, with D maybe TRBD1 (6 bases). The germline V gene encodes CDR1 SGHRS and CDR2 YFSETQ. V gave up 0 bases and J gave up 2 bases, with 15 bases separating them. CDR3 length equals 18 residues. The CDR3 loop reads CASSLVAGALAGANVLTF. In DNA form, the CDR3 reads TGCGCCAGCAGCTTGGTGGCAGGGGCACTTGCTGGGGCCAACGTCCTGACTTTC.

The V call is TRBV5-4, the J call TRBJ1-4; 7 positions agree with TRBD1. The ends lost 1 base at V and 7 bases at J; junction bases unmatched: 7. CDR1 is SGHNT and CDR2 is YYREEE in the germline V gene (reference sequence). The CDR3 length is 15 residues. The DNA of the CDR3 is TGTGCCAGCAGCTTGTCTGGGGCAGGGGGTGAAAAACTGTTTTTT. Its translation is CASSLSGAGGEKLFF.

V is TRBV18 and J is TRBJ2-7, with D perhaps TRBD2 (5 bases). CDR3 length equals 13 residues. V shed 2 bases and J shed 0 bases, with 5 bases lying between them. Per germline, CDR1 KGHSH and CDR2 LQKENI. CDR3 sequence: CASSPTSSYEQYF. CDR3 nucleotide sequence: TGTGCCAGCTCACCAACTAGCTCCTACGAGCAGTACTTC.

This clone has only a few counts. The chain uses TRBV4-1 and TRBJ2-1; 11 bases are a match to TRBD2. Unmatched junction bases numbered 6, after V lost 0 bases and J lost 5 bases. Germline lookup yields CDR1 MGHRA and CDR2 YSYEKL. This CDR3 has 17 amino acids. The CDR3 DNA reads TGCGCCAGCAGCCAAGATTCATCTAGCGGGGGGAACAATGAGCAGTTCTTC. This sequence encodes CASSQDSSSGGNNEQFF.

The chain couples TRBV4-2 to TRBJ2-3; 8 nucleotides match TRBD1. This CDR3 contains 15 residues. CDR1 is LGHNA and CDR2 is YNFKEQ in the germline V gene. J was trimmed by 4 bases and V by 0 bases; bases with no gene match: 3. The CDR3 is CASSQETGGADTQYF. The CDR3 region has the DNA TGTGCCAGCAGCCAAGAAACAGGGGGTGCAGATACGCAGTATTTT.

CDR3 sequence: CASSPERQPSTEAFF. CDR3 bases: TGTGCCAGCTCACCGGAAAGACAGCCCAGCACTGAAGCTTTCTTT. J is TRBJ1-1 and V is TRBV18, with a possible D match to TRBD1 (5 bases). This CDR3 spans 15 amino acids. CDR1 KGHSH and CDR2 LQKENI come from the germline V gene. Deletions cut 3 bases from V and 4 bases from J, with 15 bases between.

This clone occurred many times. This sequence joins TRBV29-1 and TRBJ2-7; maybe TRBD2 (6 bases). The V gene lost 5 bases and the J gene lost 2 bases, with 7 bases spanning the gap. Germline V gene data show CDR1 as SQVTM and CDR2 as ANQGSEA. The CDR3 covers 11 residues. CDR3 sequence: CSVLATYEQYF. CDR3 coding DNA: TGCAGCGTTCTAGCGACCTACGAGCAGTACTTC.

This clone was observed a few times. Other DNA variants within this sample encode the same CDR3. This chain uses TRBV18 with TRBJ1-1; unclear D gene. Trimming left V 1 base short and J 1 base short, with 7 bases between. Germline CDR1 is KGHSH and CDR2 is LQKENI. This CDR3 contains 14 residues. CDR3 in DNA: TGTGCCAGCTCACCACGAACGGGGAACACTGAAGCTTTCTTT. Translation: CASSPRTGNTEAFF. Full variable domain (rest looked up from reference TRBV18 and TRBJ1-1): NAGVMQNPRHLVRRRGQEARLRCSPMKGHSHVYWYRQLPEEGLKFMVYLQKENIIDESGMPKERFSAEFPKEGPSILRIQQVVRGDSAAYFCASSPRTGNTEAFFGQGTRLTVV.

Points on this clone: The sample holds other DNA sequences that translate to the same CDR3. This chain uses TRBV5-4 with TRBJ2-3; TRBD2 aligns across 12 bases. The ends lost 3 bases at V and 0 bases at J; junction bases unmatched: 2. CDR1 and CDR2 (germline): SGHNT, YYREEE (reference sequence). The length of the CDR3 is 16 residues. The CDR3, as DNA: TGTGCCAGCAGCTCCGGACTAGCGGGGAGCACAGATACGCAGTATTTT. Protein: CASSSGLAGSTDTQYF. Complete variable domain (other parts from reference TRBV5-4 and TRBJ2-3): ETGVTQSPTHLIKTRGQQVTLRCSSQSGHNTVSWYQQALGQGPQFIFQYYREEENGRGNFPPRFSGLQFPNYSSELNVNALELDDSALYLCASSSGLAGSTDTQYFGPGTRLTVL.